The 22 T cell receptor beta chains reported below all come from one sample, sequenced in a study of blood T cell repertoires in COVID-19. Assay used: immunoSEQ multiplex PCR; TCRdb lists only in-frame clones, some missing. The sample gives around 170,000 clones, over 75% of which show up once; approximately 9% is in the top ten. Sequenced sample: PBMCs or T cells enriched from blood (not recorded which). The receptor set was obtained from a woman in her late teens or twenties who had recovered from COVID-19.

The chain is built from TRBV5-6 and TRBJ2-7; D gene ambiguous. Germline loops: CDR1 SGHDT, CDR2 YYEEEE. The length of the CDR3 is 13 residues. V was cut by 3 bases and J by 0 bases, with 7 bases left in between. The CDR3 bases are TGTGCCAGCAGCTATTATAGCTCCTACGAGCAGTACTTC. Translating gives CASSYYSSYEQYF. The whole variable domain, remainder taken from reference TRBV5-6 and TRBJ2-7, is DAGVTQSPTHLIKTRGQQVTLRCSPKSGHDTVSWYQQALGQGPQFIFQYYEEEERQRGNFPDRFSGHQFPNYSSELNVNALLLGDSALYLCASSYYSSYEQYFGPGTRLTVT.

This chain links TRBV9 with TRBJ2-3; 9 bases map to TRBD1. In germline, CDR1 is SGDLS, CDR2 YYNGEE. The CDR3 covers 20 residues. Trimming removed 4 bases from V and 4 bases from J; junction bases left unmatched: 22. DNA for the CDR3: TGTGCCAGCAGCCTAACCTGGGGGAAGGGCGGGACAGGGCCGGCAGATACGCAGTATTTT. This sequence encodes CASSLTWGKGGTGPADTQYF.

This clone was seen ten or more times. The sample holds other DNA sequences that translate to the same CDR3. The chain combines TRBV11-1 with TRBJ1-1; D may be TRBD1 (6 bases). CDR1 is SGHAT, CDR2 FQDESV, per germline (reference sequence). Deletions cut 1 base from V and 4 bases from J, with 7 bases between. This CDR3 has 13 residues. Here the CDR3 DNA reads TGTGCCAGCAGCTTAGAACAGGGCACTGAAGCTTTCTTT. Amino acid sequence: CASSLEQGTEAFF.

The count of this clone is one. The J gene is TRBJ1-2, the V gene TRBV19; unclear D gene. The CDR3 totals 15 residues. V was shortened by 3 bases and J by 1 base, with 12 bases between the two germline ends. CDR1 and CDR2 (germline): LNHDA, SQIVND (reference sequence). CDR3 sequence (DNA): TGTGCCAGTAGTATGGACTCCAGCCTTAACTATGGCTACACCTTC. Its translation: CASSMDSSLNYGYTF. Together with reference TRBV19 and TRBJ1-2, the CDR3 gives the full variable domain: DGGITQSPKYLFRKEGQNVTLSCEQNLNHDAMYWYRQDPGQGLRLIYYSQIVNDFQKGDIAEGYSVSREKKESFPLTVTSAQKNPTAFYLCASSMDSSLNYGYTFGSGTRLTVV.

V and J are TRBV6-4 and TRBJ2-3, with 12 bases that match TRBD1. The CDR3 length is 20 residues. CDR1 is MRHNA, CDR2 SNTAGT, per germline. V shed 3 bases and J 4 bases; nucleotides not matched to a gene: 17. CDR3 sequence (DNA): TGTGCCAGCAGTGATAAAAAAGCCCATCACCGGGACAGGGGGCCAGATACGCAGTATTTT. This sequence encodes CASSDKKAHHRDRGPDTQYF.

The J gene is TRBJ1-2, the V gene TRBV28; maybe TRBD1 (5 bases). Germline V gene lookup returns CDR1 MDHEN and CDR2 SYDVKM. V was clipped by 5 bases and J by 4 bases, with 20 bases between them. The CDR3 sequence is 16 residues long. The CDR3 reads CASSPPAGGLPYGYTF. CDR3 bases: TGTGCCAGCAGTCCGCCGGCTGGGGGACTTCCCTATGGCTACACCTTC.

The gene calls are TRBV18 and TRBJ2-2; D is unresolved. V was clipped by 3 bases and J by 3 bases, with 8 bases between them. This CDR3 has 14 residues. The germline gives CDR1 KGHSH, CDR2 LQKENI. In DNA, the CDR3 is TGTGCCAGCTCACCCCTGCCGGACACCGGGGAGCTGTTTTTT. As protein: CASSPLPDTGELFF.

The V call is TRBV10-3, the J call TRBJ2-6; maybe TRBD2 (5 bases). The CDR3 is made up of 15 amino acids. Trimming stripped 8 bases from V and 0 bases from J, with 11 bases between. Germline-derived CDR1 and CDR2 are ENHRY and SYGVKD. This CDR3 is CAIGVAGSGANVLTF. In nucleotides, the CDR3 is TGTGCCATCGGAGTCGCGGGCTCTGGGGCCAACGTCCTGACTTTC.

The chain links TRBV7-2 to TRBJ2-3, with D uncertain. CDR3 length: 14 amino acids. Germline lookup yields CDR1 SGHTA and CDR2 FQGNSA. The V end lost 1 base, the J end lost 1 base, and 6 bases lay between the germline ends. The CDR3 DNA reads TGTGCCAGCAGCTTAGGTTTCGGCACAGATACGCAGTATTTT. Protein product: CASSLGFGTDTQYF. The entire variable domain, with the rest obtained from reference TRBV7-2 and TRBJ2-3, is as follows: GAGVSQSPSNKVTEKGKDVELRCDPISGHTALYWYRQSLGQGLEFLIYFQGNSAPDKSGLPSDRFSAERTGGSVSTLTIQRTQQEDSAVYLCASSLGFGTDTQYFGPGTRLTVL.

This clone was detected once. V is TRBV27 and J is TRBJ2-5, with a possible D match to TRBD2 (6 bases). The CDR3 is 12 residues long. The germline V gene encodes CDR1 MNHEY and CDR2 SMNVEV (reference sequence). The V end was cut by 5 bases, the J end by 5 bases, with 9 bases between. The CDR3 DNA reads as TGTGCCAGCAGTAAGGGGAGGGAGACCCAGTACTTC. Its translation: CASSKGRETQYF.

The chain joins TRBV7-9 to TRBJ2-2, with 7 bases matching TRBD1. In germline, CDR1 is SEHNR, CDR2 FQNEAQ (reference sequence). There are 15 residues in the CDR3. J lost 0 bases, V lost 5 bases, and 3 bases had no gene match. CDR3 in DNA: TGTGCCAGCAGCCGGGACAGCCCGAACACCGGGGAGCTGTTTTTT. Translated, it gives CASSRDSPNTGELFF.

The chain combines TRBV7-9 with TRBJ2-7, with 8 bases matching TRBD2. The germline V gene encodes CDR1 SEHNR and CDR2 FQNEAQ (reference sequence). V lost 4 bases to trimming and J lost 2 bases; unmatched junction nucleotides: 10. The CDR3 loop spans 16 amino acids. The CDR3, as DNA: TGTGCCAGCAGCTCGGTAGCGGGACACTGGACCTACGAGCAGTACTTC. It encodes CASSSVAGHWTYEQYF.

This clone was counted many times. This chain joins TRBV29-1 and TRBJ1-2, with D possibly being TRBD1 (6 bases). Trimming cost V 8 bases and J 7 bases, with 17 bases left between them. CDR1 SQVTM and CDR2 ANQGSEA come from the germline V gene. The CDR3 sequence is 12 residues long. The CDR3 DNA is TGCAGCTCCAATTCCGGGACACTTGGCTACACCTTC. Amino acids: CSSNSGTLGYTF.

The chain recombines TRBV29-1 with TRBJ1-2, with 8 nucleotides matching TRBD1. V lost 6 bases, J lost 1 base, and 7 bases stayed unmatched. This CDR3 is built from 14 residues. Germline V gene sequence: CDR1 SQVTM, CDR2 ANQGSEA. The CDR3 region is CSVPTGAFNYGYTF. CDR3 coding DNA: TGCAGCGTGCCGACAGGGGCATTTAACTATGGCTACACCTTC.

V is TRBV28 and J is TRBJ1-1, with 7 bases fitting TRBD1. The CDR3 spans 11 residues. With V trimmed by 5 bases and J by 8 bases, 2 bases remained unmatched. CDR1 MDHEN and CDR2 SYDVKM come from the germline V gene. The CDR3 region has the DNA TGTGCCAGCAGTCTACAGGGGGAAGCTTTCTTT. Translated: CASSLQGEAFF. Combining the CDR3 with reference TRBV28 and TRBJ1-1 gives the whole variable domain DVKVTQSSRYLVKRTGEKVFLECVQDMDHENMFWYRQDPGLGLRLIYFSYDVKMKEKGDIPEGYSVSREKKERFSLILESASTNQTSMYLCASSLQGEAFFGQGTRLTVV.

A remark on this clone: Different DNA sequences within this sample yield the same CDR3. The J gene is TRBJ2-1, the V gene TRBV4-2, with TRBD2 matching over 9 bases. Per germline, CDR1 LGHNA and CDR2 YNFKEQ. Trimming took 1 base from V and 4 from J; bases not matched to a gene: 2. The CDR3 contains 15 residues. The CDR3 reads CASSQATSGYNEQFF. The CDR3 DNA is TGTGCCAGCAGCCAAGCGACTAGCGGTTACAATGAGCAGTTCTTC.

The chain has TRBV11-2 and TRBJ2-7; tentative D call: TRBD1 (5 bases). Between the trimmed V and J ends, which lost 1 base and 4 bases, there was a span of 17 bases. Looked up from germline, CDR1 is SGHAT and CDR2 is FQNNGV. CDR3 size: 16 residues. The CDR3 DNA reads as TGTGCCAGCAGCTTAGGAGTTAGTAGGGGATCTTACGAGCAGTACTTC. The encoded protein is CASSLGVSRGSYEQYF. Looking up the rest from reference TRBV11-2 and TRBJ2-7 gives the full variable domain: EAGVAQSPRYKIIEKRQSVAFWCNPISGHATLYWYQQILGQGPKLLIQFQNNGVVDDSQLPKDRFSAERLKGVDSTLKIQPAKLEDSAVYLCASSLGVSRGSYEQYFGPGTRLTVT.

The chain recombines TRBV29-1 with TRBJ2-5; TRBD2 agrees at 12 bases. The CDR3 is made up of 14 amino acids. Germline CDR1 SQVTM, CDR2 ANQGSEA. Trimming at V came to 5 bases and at J to 5 bases, leaving 6 bases not matched to a gene. The chain's CDR3 is CSVRTSGGRETQYF. In DNA form, the CDR3 reads TGCAGCGTTCGAACTAGCGGGGGGAGGGAGACCCAGTACTTC.

The J gene is TRBJ2-1, the V gene TRBV6-2 or TRBV6-3, with a weak D call TRBD2 (7 bases). The CDR3 covers 13 residues. CDR1 is MNHEY and CDR2 is SVGEGT in the germline V gene. V gave up 4 bases and J gave up 12 bases, with 16 bases separating them. The CDR3 DNA sequence: TGTGCCAGCAGTTCCGGGACACCGGGGGGGCAGTTCTTC. It yields the protein CASSSGTPGGQFF.

The V and J genes are TRBV28 and TRBJ1-6; D possibly corresponds to TRBD1 (6 bases). The germline V and J ends were trimmed by 7 bases and 7 bases, with 17 bases remaining between them. The CDR3 has 15 amino acids. Germline loops: CDR1 MDHEN, CDR2 SYDVKM. Written as DNA, the CDR3 is TGTGCCAGCACCCCGGGAGGGCAGGGGAATTCACCCCTCCACTTT. It yields the protein CASTPGGQGNSPLHF.

The V and J genes are TRBV4-1 and TRBJ2-1, with 8 bases lining up with TRBD1. V gave up 4 bases and J gave up 8 bases; unmatched junction bases: 13. Per germline, CDR1 MGHRA and CDR2 YSYEKL. The CDR3 covers 16 residues. CDR3 DNA: TGCGCCAGCAGCCCCTCGACAGGGGTGGTAGGGGATGAGCAGTTCTTC. Residues: CASSPSTGVVGDEQFF.

The chain is built from TRBV19 and TRBJ1-4; D not resolved. The CDR3 is made up of 15 amino acids. V dropped 8 bases and J dropped 3 bases, with 16 bases sitting between them. Germline CDR1 is LNHDA and CDR2 is SQIVND (reference sequence). This CDR3 is CASHTASGANEKLFF. CDR3 nucleotide sequence: TGTGCCAGTCATACCGCGTCCGGGGCTAATGAAAAACTGTTTTTT.